What follows is one TCR beta chain and its context. Its antigen remains unidentified. Both 60 Vbeta primers and 13 Jbeta primers went into the PCR. Clones were sequenced by immunoSEQ multiplex PCR, and TCRdb holds only the in-frame ones, with some missing. Of about 120,000 clones in the sample, about four fifths were seen once. This sample was taken from a study of cytomegalovirus exposure and HLA in healthy donors. At the level of the study: Tens of millions of unique TCRs, all from HLA-typed donors, were included in an early release of the data.

This CDR3 is built from 13 residues. V was shortened by 3 bases and J by 11 bases, with 16 bases between the two germline ends. CDR1 MDHEN and CDR2 SYDVKM come from the germline V gene. Study results and limitations: Rates of TCR association differed by HLA locus in a later analysis, with DRB1 highest and HLA-C lowest.

Sequencing input: PBMCs. The chain uses TRBV28 and TRBJ1-2; TRBD1 is a possible D gene (5 bases). The TCR originated in a man aged 30 to 45 in good health and CMV-seropositive. CDR3 region: CASSFLSPGGYTF. DNA of the CDR3: TGTGCCAGCAGTTTCCTAAGCCCCGGGGGGTACACCTTC.